This T cell receptor (beta chain) was found in a study of molecular identifiers for immune sequencing clone quantification. This clonotype has a count of ten or more. This CDR3 contains 13 residues. V was clipped by 8 bases and J by 8 bases; unmatched bases: 9. Germline-derived CDR1 and CDR2 are GTSNPN and SVGIG (reference sequence). Each CDR3 protein is one row after TCRdb ran MiXCR on the PCR reads. This table has just over 40,000 distinct CDR3 sequences, about a quarter appearing once. This receptor was taken from a human donor in good health. Some libraries in this study had Jurkat cell RNA spiked in. The chain carries TRBV30 and TRBJ2-1, with 10 bases identical to TRBD2. Material: naive CD8+ T cells from blood, with Jurkat cell RNA spiked in. Documented subset: FACS-sorted CD8+CD4-CCR7+CD45RA+ naive T cells. The CDR3 coding sequence is TGTGCCCGGTCTAGCGGGAGCTTGGATGAGCAGTTCTTC. Translating gives CARSSGSLDEQFF.